The text below deals with one TCR beta chain. The data stem from a study of blood T cell repertoires in COVID-19. Study at large: Donors in the United States, Italy and Spain gave samples during acute or convalescent COVID-19. In each case, the material was cDNA or gDNA derived from T cells, B-cell-depleted T cells, or PBMCs.

This CDR3 spans 15 amino acids. Germline assignment: CDR1 KGHSH and CDR2 LQKENI. Trimming took 1 base from V and 8 from J; bases not matched to a gene: 7. Seattle patients were enrolled while actively infected and followed longitudinally. Sequencing used immunoSEQ multiplex PCR; TCRdb keeps in-frame clones, though not all of them. The sample holds about 210,000 clones, about 81% seen once. This receptor was obtained from a woman in her fifties or sixties with COVID-19, enrolled during active disease. The chain links TRBV18 to TRBJ2-1, with TRBD2 matching 8 bases. Material: peripheral blood. The CDR3 here is CASSPRGRPGDEQFF. The CDR3 nucleotides read TGTGCCAGCTCACCACGCGGGAGGCCGGGGGATGAGCAGTTCTTC. Supplemented by reference TRBV18 and TRBJ2-1, the full variable domain reads NAGVMQNPRHLVRRRGQEARLRCSPMKGHSHVYWYRQLPEEGLKFMVYLQKENIIDESGMPKERFSAEFPKEGPSILRIQQVVRGDSAAYFCASSPRGRPGDEQFFGPGTRLTVL.